These 23 T cell receptor beta chains originate from one sample sequenced in a study of blood T cell repertoires in COVID-19. Libraries were prepared by immunoSEQ multiplex PCR; TCRdb keeps only in-frame clonotypes and omits some of them. The sample lists roughly 500,000 clones; roughly nine tenths were seen once. The sample comprised peripheral blood. The receptors here all came from a man in his late teens or twenties with COVID-19, enrolled during active disease.

The CDR3 nucleotides are TGTGCCAGTAGTAATTCGGCGGGATCAAGGCTAAATGAGCAGTTCTTC. Protein sequence: CASSNSAGSRLNEQFF. The genes are TRBV19 and TRBJ2-1, with TRBD2 as a possible D gene (6 bases). The CDR3 sequence is 16 residues long. The V end was cut by 4 bases, the J end by 7 bases, with 20 bases between. CDR1 and CDR2 (germline): LNHDA, SQIVND (reference sequence).

The gene calls are TRBV19 and TRBJ2-1, with D hard to call. Germline V lookup: CDR1 LNHDA, CDR2 SQIVND (reference sequence). Trimming took 0 bases from V and 0 from J, leaving 9 bases between them. There are 16 residues in the CDR3. The CDR3 bases are TGTGCCAGTAGTATAGATACGAGGAGCTCCTACAATGAGCAGTTCTTC. Protein product: CASSIDTRSSYNEQFF.

The rearrangement links TRBV11-3 to TRBJ2-1; D is ambiguous. Trimming removed 1 base from V and 7 bases from J, with 11 bases in between. Germline V lookup: CDR1 SGHNT, CDR2 YENEEA. This CDR3 comprises 14 residues. The CDR3 nucleotides are TGTGCCAGCAGCTTAGCTGGCCGGCGGAATGAGCAGTTCTTC. It encodes CASSLAGRRNEQFF.

The chain recombines TRBV19 with TRBJ2-5; weak D call: TRBD2 (5 bases). Germline CDR1 reads LNHDA; CDR2 reads SQIVND (reference sequence). The CDR3 is made up of 14 amino acids. V was shortened by 1 base and J by 2 bases, with 8 bases between the two germline ends. Written as DNA, the CDR3 is TGTGCCAGTAGTATAGGCGGAGGACAAGAGACCCAGTACTTC. Protein: CASSIGGGQETQYF.

The gene calls are TRBV20-1 and TRBJ1-1; 8 nucleotides agree with TRBD1. The germline V gene has CDR1 DFQATT and CDR2 SNEGSKA (reference sequence). The CDR3 is 11 amino acids. V shed 3 bases and J 9 bases; nucleotides not matched to a gene: 3. This CDR3 reads CSARGQDQAFF. The CDR3 DNA follows: TGCAGTGCTAGGGGACAGGACCAAGCTTTCTTT.

V is TRBV7-9 and J is TRBJ2-6; TRBD2 agrees at 11 bases. Trimming removed 5 bases from V and 2 bases from J; junction bases left unmatched: 8. CDR1 SEHNR and CDR2 FQNEAQ come from the germline V gene (reference sequence). The CDR3 covers 18 residues. Written as DNA, the CDR3 is TGTGCCAGCAGCGTCCGACTAGCGGGGATAGCTGGGGCCAACGTCCTGACTTTC. Encoded protein: CASSVRLAGIAGANVLTF.

This clone appeared a few times. The chain joins TRBV5-1 to TRBJ1-1; a possible D gene is TRBD1 (6 bases). V was shortened by 1 base and J by 1 base, with 14 bases between the two germline ends. The CDR3 length is 16 residues. Germline V lookup: CDR1 SGHRS, CDR2 YFSETQ. This CDR3 is CASSLLPTGGNTEAFF. Written as DNA, the CDR3 is TGCGCCAGCAGCTTGCTACCGACAGGTGGGAACACTGAAGCTTTCTTT.

The chain is built from TRBV6-2 or TRBV6-3 and TRBJ1-1; unclear D gene. The length of the CDR3 is 15 residues. Germline V gives CDR1 MNHEY, CDR2 SVGEGT. Trimming removed 4 bases at V and 1 base at J, with 13 bases between. The chain's CDR3 is CASSFRGLTNTEAFF. The CDR3 DNA reads as TGTGCCAGCAGTTTCCGCGGGCTGACGAACACTGAAGCTTTCTTT.

The chain is built from TRBV29-1 and TRBJ2-4; D might be TRBD1 (5 bases). Germline V CDR1 and CDR2: SQVTM, ANQGSEA. Trimming took off 0 bases at V and 0 bases at J, with 6 bases between the two ends. The CDR3 covers 14 residues. The CDR3 nucleotides are TGCAGCGTTGAAGACACAGGAGCCAAAAACATTCAGTACTTC. It translates to CSVEDTGAKNIQYF.

J is TRBJ1-5 and V is TRBV15; D may be TRBD1 (6 bases). The CDR3 runs to 14 residues. Trimming removed 6 bases from V and 4 bases from J, with 13 bases in between. Germline CDR1 reads LNHNV; CDR2 reads YYDKDF (reference sequence). CDR3 in amino acids: CATSKTGLNQPQHF. The CDR3 coding sequence is TGTGCCACCAGTAAGACAGGCCTTAATCAGCCCCAGCATTTT.

The rearrangement joins TRBV6-5 to TRBJ2-1; D gene unclear. V lost 2 bases to trimming and J lost 0 bases, with 8 bases between them. The CDR3 runs 15 residues. The germline CDR1 and CDR2 sequences are MNHEY and SVGAGI. For the CDR3, the DNA is TGTGCCAGCAGTTACGGAGCAGTCTCCTACAATGAGCAGTTCTTC. The encoded protein is CASSYGAVSYNEQFF.

V and J are TRBV2 and TRBJ2-3; 8 bases match TRBD2. The germline V gene has CDR1 SNHLY and CDR2 FYNNEI. After removal of 4 bases from V and 3 bases from J, the junction contained 6 bases not matched to a gene. CDR3 length: 15 amino acids. The CDR3 here is CASSGTGGRTDTQYF. The CDR3 region has the DNA TGTGCCAGCAGTGGCACGGGGGGGCGGACAGATACGCAGTATTTT.

The J gene is TRBJ2-4, the V gene TRBV7-9, with 8 bases that match TRBD1. Germline CDR1 SEHNR, CDR2 FQNEAQ (reference sequence). This CDR3 has 14 residues. V gave up 5 bases and J gave up 7 bases; unmatched junction bases: 7. The CDR3 DNA follows: TGTGCCAGCAGCCCATTGGGACAGGCCAACATTCAGTACTTC. Translating it yields CASSPLGQANIQYF.

As for this clone: The sample contains more than one DNA sequence encoding this CDR3. The rearrangement links TRBV27 to TRBJ1-5, with 8 bases aligning to TRBD1. The ends lost 6 bases at V and 4 bases at J; junction bases unmatched: 2. The CDR3 length is 13 residues. Germline V lookup: CDR1 MNHEY, CDR2 SMNVEV (reference sequence). The CDR3 DNA is TGTGCCAGCAGCTGGACAGGGAATCAGCCCCAGCATTTT. It encodes CASSWTGNQPQHF.

To note about this clone: At the DNA level, this CDR3 is encoded by other sequences in the same sample as well. The gene calls are TRBV19 and TRBJ2-1; 8 nucleotides line up with TRBD2. The CDR3 totals 15 residues. Germline lookup yields CDR1 LNHDA and CDR2 SQIVND (reference sequence). J was trimmed by 4 bases and V by 3 bases; bases with no gene match: 5. The CDR3 protein is CASSISGGTYNEQFF. In DNA, the CDR3 is TGTGCCAGTAGTATTTCGGGGGGGACATACAATGAGCAGTTCTTC.

The chain recombines TRBV5-5 with TRBJ1-2, with D possibly matching TRBD1 (6 bases). This CDR3 spans 12 amino acids. V lost 4 bases to trimming and J lost 7 bases, with 11 bases between them. Germline assignment: CDR1 SGHKS and CDR2 YYEKEE (reference sequence). CDR3 region: CASSAQGGGYTF. DNA for the CDR3: TGTGCCAGCAGCGCACAAGGGGGTGGCTACACCTTC. Full variable domain (missing parts from reference TRBV5-5 and TRBJ1-2): DAGVTQSPTHLIKTRGQQVTLRCSPISGHKSVSWYQQVLGQGPQFIFQYYEKEERGRGNFPDRFSARQFPNYSSELNVNALLLGDSALYLCASSAQGGGYTFGSGTRLTVV.

The genes are TRBV7-9 and TRBJ2-1, with TRBD1 matching over 9 bases. J was trimmed by 3 bases and V by 4 bases; bases with no gene match: 10. In germline, CDR1 is SEHNR, CDR2 FQNEAQ (reference sequence). The CDR3 totals 17 residues. CDR3 residues: CASSSSPGQGRYNEQFF. DNA for the CDR3: TGTGCCAGCAGCTCGAGCCCGGGACAGGGTCGCTACAATGAGCAGTTCTTC. Full variable domain (outside the CDR3, taken from reference TRBV7-9 and TRBJ2-1): DTGVSQNPRHKITKRGQNVTFRCDPISEHNRLYWYRQTLGQGPEFLTYFQNEAQLEKSRLLSDRFSAERPKGSFSTLEIQRTEQGDSAMYLCASSSSPGQGRYNEQFFGPGTRLTVL.

The chain recombines TRBV6-1 with TRBJ1-5; D perhaps matches TRBD1 (6 bases). CDR1 MNHNS and CDR2 SASEGT come from the germline V gene. The CDR3 extends over 16 amino acids. Trimming took 0 bases from V and 3 from J, leaving 12 bases between them. CDR3 region: CASSEARQVNNQPQHF. CDR3 nucleotides: TGTGCCAGCAGTGAAGCGCGACAGGTTAACAATCAGCCCCAGCATTTT.

The rearrangement links TRBV14 to TRBJ2-2; weak D call: TRBD1 (6 bases). The CDR3 runs to 20 residues. Trimming removed 1 base from V and 2 bases from J, with 23 bases in between. Germline V lookup: CDR1 SGHDN, CDR2 FVKESK. The CDR3 coding sequence is TGTGCCAGCAGCCAAGTAAAATACACAGGGCGTATAGATAACACCGGGGAGCTGTTTTTT. Its translation: CASSQVKYTGRIDNTGELFF.

This rearrangement joins TRBV29-1 to TRBJ1-5, with TRBD1 matching 10 bases. The CDR3 has 14 residues. V was clipped by 6 bases and J by 11 bases; unmatched bases: 13. Germline values: CDR1 SQVTM, CDR2 ANQGSEA. The CDR3 coding sequence is TGCAGCGTAGTGACAGGGGGCCAGGCAACAGCCCAGCATTTT. It is translated as CSVVTGGQATAQHF.

This clone occurred once. The rearrangement uses TRBV11-3 and TRBJ1-1; no clear D gene. V was pared by 4 bases and J by 4 bases, with 7 bases between. Germline V lookup: CDR1 SGHNT, CDR2 YENEEA. The CDR3 runs to 12 residues. CDR3 in amino acids: CASSSPRTEAFF. DNA of the CDR3: TGTGCCAGCAGCTCCCCCCGCACTGAAGCTTTCTTT.

The chain joins TRBV5-4 to TRBJ2-7; TRBD2 matches at 7 bases. The J segment lost 3 bases and the V segment lost 4 bases, leaving 16 bases of the junction unmatched. Looked up from germline, CDR1 is SGHNT and CDR2 is YYREEE (reference sequence). This CDR3 is built from 17 residues. DNA for the CDR3: TGTGCCAGCAGCCCCGACTTGAGGGAGGGCCCATTCTACGAGCAGTACTTC. Its protein is CASSPDLREGPFYEQYF.

The chain joins TRBV6-6 to TRBJ1-6, with a tentative D call TRBD1 (5 bases). The CDR3 is 15 residues long. The ends were cut back, 5 bases at V and 3 bases at J, with 11 bases in the middle. The germline V gene encodes CDR1 MNHNY and CDR2 SVGAGI (reference sequence). CDR3: CASSTQVHYNSPLHF. CDR3 nucleotide sequence: TGTGCCAGCAGTACACAGGTGCACTATAATTCACCCCTCCACTTT.